Below are 28 T cell receptor beta chains sequenced from a single sample in a study of neurological immune-mediated disorders. TCRdb reprocessed the 5' RACE reads via MiXCR and lists one record per CDR3 protein. This table has about 66,000 distinct CDR3 sequences, roughly 3.9% appearing once. The sequenced sample consisted of PBMCs. The receptors come from a man aged 30-40 years with multiple sclerosis.

There are many counts of this clonotype. The V and J genes are TRBV25-1 and TRBJ1-1; tentatively, D is TRBD1 (6 bases). This CDR3 comprises 14 residues. Trimming pared 8 bases from V and 5 bases from J, leaving 18 bases between. Per germline, CDR1 MGHDK and CDR2 SYGVNS. CDR3 nucleotides: TGTGCCAGCGGCCACGCCGGGACAAATACTGAAGCTTTCTTT. Translating it yields CASGHAGTNTEAFF.

This clonotype was observed many times. The chain uses TRBV9 and TRBJ2-5, with 10 bases that match TRBD2. The CDR3 runs 16 residues. With 0 bases clipped from V and 4 bases from J, the junction kept 6 bases outside the gene matches. Per germline, CDR1 SGDLS and CDR2 YYNGEE. DNA of the CDR3: TGTGCCAGCAGCGTAGAAAGCGGGGGGGCCGGAGAGACCCAGTACTTC. Its protein product is CASSVESGGAGETQYF.

This clonotype was counted at least ten times. V gene TRBV7-3 combines with J gene TRBJ1-1; no reliable D call. This CDR3 region has 11 residues. The germline gives CDR1 SGHTA, CDR2 FQGTGA. Trimming pared 10 bases from V and 5 bases from J, leaving 11 bases between. In DNA, the CDR3 is TGTGCCAACCCTCGGGGAACTGAAGCTTTCTTT. This codes for CANPRGTEAFF. The whole variable domain, filled in from reference TRBV7-3 and TRBJ1-1, reads GAGVSQTPSNKVTEKGKYVELRCDPISGHTALYWYRQSLGQGPEFLIYFQGTGAADDSGLPNDRFFAVRPEGSVSTLKIQRTERGDSAVYLCANPRGTEAFFGQGTRLTVV.

The chain links TRBV6-5 to TRBJ2-7; 7 bases line up with TRBD1. The CDR3 covers 15 residues. Trimming cost V 5 bases and J 1 base; bases outside gene matches: 8. CDR1 MNHEY and CDR2 SVGAGI come from the germline V gene. The CDR3 loop reads CASSLTGERSYEQYF. CDR3 nucleotide sequence: TGTGCCAGCAGTCTAACAGGGGAAAGATCCTACGAGCAGTACTTC.

This clonotype appeared many times. The V and J genes are TRBV4-1 and TRBJ1-1; D is unresolved. The CDR3 covers 13 residues. V lost 0 bases to trimming and J lost 11 bases, with 13 bases between them. CDR1 and CDR2 (germline): MGHRA, YSYEKL. Here the CDR3 DNA reads TGCGCCAGCAGCCAAGAAATTAGAGGTGGTGCTTTCTTT. Its protein product is CASSQEIRGGAFF.

This clonotype has at least ten counts. The chain carries TRBV12-3 or TRBV12-4 and TRBJ1-4, with no clear D. With 7 bases removed from V and 3 bases from J, the gap between germline ends came to 12 bases. CDR3 length: 14 amino acids. The CDR3 region has the DNA TGTGCCAGCACCTGGGGAGTAGCTAATGAAAAACTGTTTTTT. Translation gives CASTWGVANEKLFF.

This clonotype was detected ten times or more. CDR3 residues: CASSLDRDQQYF. The DNA for the CDR3 is TGTGCCAGCAGCTTAGATCGGGACCAGCAGTACTTC. The chain has TRBV7-8 and TRBJ2-7; possibly TRBD1 or TRBD2 for D (5 bases each). The CDR3 sequence is 12 residues long. CDR1 and CDR2 (germline): SGHVS, FQNEAQ. Trimming removed 1 base at V and 8 bases at J, with 9 bases between.

In this sample, this clonotype turned up many times. The chain has TRBV2 and TRBJ2-3, with 7 bases lining up with TRBD2. The CDR3 sequence is 16 residues long. Germline CDR1 SNHLY, CDR2 FYNNEI. Losses at the gene ends were 10 bases for V and 2 bases for J; bases not matched to a gene: 15. CDR3 in amino acids: CAIKGMAGDYTDTQYF. DNA of the CDR3: TGTGCCATCAAGGGGATGGCGGGGGACTACACAGATACGCAGTATTTT.

This clonotype was detected many times. This sequence joins TRBV20-1 and TRBJ2-3; 9 nucleotides align to TRBD2. The trim removed 6 bases at V and 5 bases at J, leaving 6 bases unmatched. The V gene's germline CDR1 is DFQATT and CDR2 SNEGSKA (reference sequence). CDR3 length equals 13 residues. CDR3 DNA sequence: TGCAGTGCCATAGCGGGGGAGGTAGATACGCAGTATTTT. Encoded protein: CSAIAGEVDTQYF.

The chain joins TRBV9 to TRBJ2-5; D is ambiguous. CDR1 is SGDLS and CDR2 is YYNGEE in the germline V gene. Trimming left V 0 bases short and J 0 bases short, with 12 bases between. CDR3 size: 16 residues. In DNA, the CDR3 is TGTGCCAGCAGCGTAGGGGTGGAAGGGTACCAAGAGACCCAGTACTTC. Protein: CASSVGVEGYQETQYF.

On this clonotype: This may stem from a read error, because a much larger clone lies one nucleotide away. This CDR3 is CASSRQGRREAFF. For the CDR3, the DNA is TGCGCCAGCAGCCGTCAAGGCAGGCGGGAAGCTTTCTTT. The chain has TRBV4-1 and TRBJ1-1; D uncertain. V gave up 4 bases and J gave up 8 bases, with 14 bases separating them. CDR3 length: 13 residues. Germline CDR1 reads MGHRA; CDR2 reads YSYEKL.

This clonotype appeared many times. The chain has TRBV5-8 and TRBJ1-1; TRBD1 is a possible D gene (5 bases). Between the trimmed V and J ends, which lost 1 base and 4 bases, there was a span of 8 bases. Germline values: CDR1 SGHTS, CDR2 YDEGEE. This CDR3 contains 13 residues. CDR3 nucleotides: TGTGCCAGCAGCTTGAGGAGGGGCACTGAAGCTTTCTTT. Its protein product is CASSLRRGTEAFF.

The sample holds many counts of this clonotype. The gene calls are TRBV5-6 and TRBJ2-5; a possible D gene is TRBD2 (5 bases). The CDR3 consists of 14 residues. The germline V gene has CDR1 SGHDT and CDR2 YYEEEE. Trimming removed 4 bases from V and 1 base from J, with 11 bases in between. The CDR3 bases are TGTGCCAGCAGCCCCAAGCGGATCCAAGAGACCCAGTACTTC. The encoded protein is CASSPKRIQETQYF.

This clonotype was detected ten times or more. The chain recombines TRBV5-6 with TRBJ2-7, with 10 bases that match TRBD2. This CDR3 contains 15 residues. J lost 4 bases, V lost 1 base, and 5 bases had no gene match. CDR1 is SGHDT, CDR2 YYEEEE, per germline. The chain's CDR3 is CASSLWVSGGYEQYF. The DNA for the CDR3 is TGTGCCAGCAGCTTGTGGGTTAGCGGGGGGTACGAGCAGTACTTC.

This clonotype was seen repeatedly, ten times or more. The V gene is TRBV7-3, the J gene TRBJ1-2; D is unresolved. V dropped 5 bases and J dropped 4 bases, with 11 bases sitting between them. CDR1 SGHTA and CDR2 FQGTGA come from the germline V gene. CDR3 size: 13 residues. The DNA for the CDR3 is TGTGCCAGCAGCCCGGGAATGGGCTATGGCTACACCTTC. Its translation: CASSPGMGYGYTF.

This clonotype was detected ten times or more. The chain uses TRBV7-2 and TRBJ2-7; 8 nucleotides agree with TRBD1. Per the germline V gene, CDR1 is SGHTA and CDR2 is FQGNSA. J lost 3 bases, V lost 3 bases, and 7 bases had no gene match. This CDR3 has 15 amino acids. In DNA form, the CDR3 reads TGTGCCAGCAGCTTGGCCGGGACAGGCGGCTACGAGCAGTACTTC. Translated, it gives CASSLAGTGGYEQYF.

As to this clonotype: This clone may be a read error of a much larger clone one base away. The chain carries TRBV5-5 and TRBJ2-7; D assignment may be TRBD1 or TRBD2 (7 bases each). Germline values: CDR1 SGHKS, CDR2 YYEKEE (reference sequence). This CDR3 is built from 15 residues. V was pared by 4 bases and J by 7 bases, with 21 bases between. The CDR3 loop reads CASSPGGQEWQEQYF. The CDR3 DNA reads as TGTGCCAGCAGCCCGGGAGGACAGGAATGGCAAGAGCAGTACTTC.

By sample fraction, this clonotype is medium-sized (0.01 to 0.1%). The chain couples TRBV7-3 to TRBJ2-7; 7 nucleotides agree with TRBD2. Germline CDR1 SGHTA, CDR2 FQGTGA. The trim removed 3 bases at V and 2 bases at J, leaving 7 bases unmatched. The CDR3 extends over 15 amino acids. CDR3 sequence reads: CASSFRAGPAYEQYF. In DNA form, the CDR3 reads TGTGCCAGCAGCTTCAGAGCGGGGCCCGCCTACGAGCAGTACTTC.

This clonotype came up many times. The genes are TRBV20-1 and TRBJ2-3; TRBD2 matches at 8 bases. This CDR3 is 13 amino acids long. Per the germline V gene, CDR1 is DFQATT and CDR2 is SNEGSKA (reference sequence). Trimming at V came to 6 bases and at J to 10 bases, leaving 12 bases not matched to a gene. The chain's CDR3 is CSATQQAGEAQYF. In DNA form, the CDR3 reads TGCAGTGCCACCCAGCAAGCGGGGGAAGCGCAGTATTTT.

This clonotype was detected many times. This chain connects TRBV20-1 to TRBJ2-7, with TRBD2 as a possible D gene (6 bases). CDR3 length equals 13 residues. With 1 base removed from V and 4 bases from J, the gap between germline ends came to 11 bases. Looked up from germline, CDR1 is DFQATT and CDR2 is SNEGSKA (reference sequence). The CDR3 DNA sequence: TGCAGTGCTAGAGTTCCAGGGAGGTACGAGCAGTACTTC. Translating gives CSARVPGRYEQYF.

At least ten counts were recorded for this clonotype. The chain links TRBV6-5 to TRBJ1-3; unclear D gene. Trimming took 7 bases from V and 2 from J, leaving 15 bases between them. The CDR3 is 15 amino acids. The V gene's germline CDR1 is MNHEY and CDR2 SVGAGI. The CDR3 sequence is CASTLAPAAGNTIYF. The CDR3 region has the DNA TGTGCCAGCACTCTCGCCCCGGCTGCTGGAAACACCATATATTTT.

This clonotype was seen repeatedly, ten times or more. The V gene is TRBV2, the J gene TRBJ1-5, with no clear D. V was cut by 7 bases and J by 6 bases, with 10 bases left in between. The CDR3 is 12 amino acids. Germline V CDR1 and CDR2: SNHLY, FYNNEI. The CDR3 DNA sequence: TGTGCCAGCACCTTAGCAGGTCAGCCCCAGCATTTT. Translating gives CASTLAGQPQHF. Supplemented by reference TRBV2 and TRBJ1-5, the full variable domain reads EPEVTQTPSHQVTQMGQEVILRCVPISNHLYFYWYRQILGQKVEFLVSFYNNEISEKSEIFDDQFSVERPDGSNFTLKIRSTKLEDSAMYFCASTLAGQPQHFGDGTRLSIL.

This clonotype was observed many times. V usage is TRBV10-3 and J usage is TRBJ2-7; 12 nucleotides align to TRBD1. The CDR3 extends over 18 amino acids. V was pared by 4 bases and J by 4 bases, with 14 bases of the junction left unmatched. Looked up from germline, CDR1 is ENHRY and CDR2 is SYGVKD. CDR3 amino acids: CAISGGGTGGAEPYEQYF. CDR3 DNA: TGTGCCATCAGTGGCGGGGGGACAGGGGGCGCGGAACCGTACGAGCAGTACTTC.

This clonotype was counted at least ten times. V is TRBV5-1 and J is TRBJ2-3; TRBD2 matches 7 bases. The CDR3 runs to 14 residues. Per germline, CDR1 SGHRS and CDR2 YFSETQ. The ends lost 2 bases at V and 1 base at J; junction bases unmatched: 1. The CDR3 sequence: CASSFRGGTDTQYF. In DNA, the CDR3 is TGCGCCAGCAGCTTCCGGGGGGGCACAGATACGCAGTATTTT.

There are many counts of this clonotype. V is TRBV20-1 and J is TRBJ2-1, with 13 bases that match TRBD2. CDR1 is DFQATT, CDR2 SNEGSKA, per germline (reference sequence). The ends lost 5 bases at V and 0 bases at J; junction bases unmatched: 16. The CDR3 has 20 amino acids. DNA for the CDR3: TGCAGTGCTCCGATTAGACTAGCGGGGGGTCCGCATCTCTCCTACAATGAGCAGTTCTTC. Translating gives CSAPIRLAGGPHLSYNEQFF.

This clonotype was picked up many times. The chain has TRBV27 and TRBJ1-1; D ambiguous. Germline V gives CDR1 MNHEY, CDR2 SMNVEV (reference sequence). The CDR3 length is 15 residues. V was shortened by 5 bases and J by 2 bases, with 15 bases between the two germline ends. CDR3 sequence reads: CASSLVWGFNTEAFF. The DNA for the CDR3 is TGTGCCAGCAGTCTCGTTTGGGGTTTCAACACTGAAGCTTTCTTT.

This clonotype was seen at least ten times. The V and J genes are TRBV7-9 and TRBJ2-3; TRBD2 matches at 7 bases. J was trimmed by 2 bases and V by 1 base; bases with no gene match: 3. Germline V lookup: CDR1 SEHNR, CDR2 FQNEAQ (reference sequence). This CDR3 comprises 15 residues. The chain's CDR3 is CASSLGLAPTDTQYF. In DNA form, the CDR3 reads TGTGCCAGCAGCTTAGGACTAGCCCCCACAGATACGCAGTATTTT. The whole variable domain, filled in from reference TRBV7-9 and TRBJ2-3, reads DTGVSQNPRHKITKRGQNVTFRCDPISEHNRLYWYRQTLGQGPEFLTYFQNEAQLEKSRLLSDRFSAERPKGSFSTLEIQRTEQGDSAMYLCASSLGLAPTDTQYFGPGTRLTVL.

This clonotype has ten or more counts. The chain carries TRBV20-1 and TRBJ2-5, with TRBD2 as a possible D gene (6 bases). With 2 bases removed from V and 2 bases from J, the gap between germline ends came to 9 bases. The CDR3 covers 13 residues. The germline V gene encodes CDR1 DFQATT and CDR2 SNEGSKA (reference sequence). The DNA of the CDR3 is TGCAGTGCTAGACGCGGGGAACAAGAGACCCAGTACTTC. This gives the protein CSARRGEQETQYF.